This record looks at one TCR beta chain sequence and its context. Its antigen target is currently unknown. No base quality information exists; no much larger clone differs at one position. The data originate from a study of T cell changes during pregnancy in multiple sclerosis (dated by TCRdb to the late 2010s). For context, the study as a whole: The study examined how the T cell repertoire changed over the course of pregnancy in women with multiple sclerosis.

Libraries came from the immunoSEQ multiplex PCR assay. The table comes from immuneACCESS by way of TCRdb, which keeps in-frame sequences with V and J called. Part of the clones is missing from these tables; in studies checked, under half for an unresolved V gene and the rest for unknown reasons. The sample table holds roughly 80,000 clones, of which 93% were seen once. Approximately 2.5% of the sample is in the top ten clones. Source: peripheral blood, taken in the second trimester of pregnancy. This sequence was found in a female donor with multiple sclerosis, enrolled in a pregnancy study.

In nucleotides, the sequence is TGTGCCAGCAGTCTCAGTGAAGAGACCCAGTACTTC. Translated, this is CASSLSEETQYF. In this chain, TRBV2 is recombined with TRBJ2-5, with no reliable assignment of the D segment. CDR1 and CDR2 were assigned from the germline V gene as SNHLY and FYNNEI. Trimming costs V 5 bases and J 3 bases, and their ends lie 7 bases apart. The CDR3 starts with the cysteine, ends with the phenylalanine, and has 12 residues. The DNA shown is the 36-base CDR3, in frame from base 1.